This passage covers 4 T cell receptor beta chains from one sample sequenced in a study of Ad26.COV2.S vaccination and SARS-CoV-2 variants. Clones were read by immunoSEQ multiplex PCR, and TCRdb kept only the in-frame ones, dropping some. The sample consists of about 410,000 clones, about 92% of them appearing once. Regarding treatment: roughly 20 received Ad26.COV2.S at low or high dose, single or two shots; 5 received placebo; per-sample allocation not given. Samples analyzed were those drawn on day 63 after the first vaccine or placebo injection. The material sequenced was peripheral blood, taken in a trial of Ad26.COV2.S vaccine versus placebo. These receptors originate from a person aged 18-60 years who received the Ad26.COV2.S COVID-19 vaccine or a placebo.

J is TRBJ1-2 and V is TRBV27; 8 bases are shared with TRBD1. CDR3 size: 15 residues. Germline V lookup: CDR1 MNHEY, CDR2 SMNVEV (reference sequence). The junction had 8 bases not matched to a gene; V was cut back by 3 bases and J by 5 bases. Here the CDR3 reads CASSFSGGPLYGYTF. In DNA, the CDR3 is TGTGCCAGCAGTTTTTCAGGGGGCCCTTTGTATGGCTACACCTTC.

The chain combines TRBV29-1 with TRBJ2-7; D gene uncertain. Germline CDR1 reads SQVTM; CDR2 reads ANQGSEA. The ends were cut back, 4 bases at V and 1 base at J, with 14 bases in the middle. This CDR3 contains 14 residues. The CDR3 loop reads CSVVVRSRSYEQYF. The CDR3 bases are TGCAGCGTTGTGGTGAGGAGTCGGTCCTACGAGCAGTACTTC.

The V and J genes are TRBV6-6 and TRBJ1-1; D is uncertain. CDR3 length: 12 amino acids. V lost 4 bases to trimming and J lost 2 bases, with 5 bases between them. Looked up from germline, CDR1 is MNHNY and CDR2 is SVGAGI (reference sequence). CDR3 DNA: TGTGCCAGCAGTTGGGAAAACACTGAAGCTTTCTTT. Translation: CASSWENTEAFF.

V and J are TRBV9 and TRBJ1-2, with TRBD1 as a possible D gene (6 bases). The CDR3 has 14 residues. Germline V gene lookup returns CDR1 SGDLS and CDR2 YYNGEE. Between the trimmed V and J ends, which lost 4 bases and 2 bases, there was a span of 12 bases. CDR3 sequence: CASSPRGANYGYTF. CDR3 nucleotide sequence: TGTGCCAGCAGCCCGCGGGGGGCGAACTATGGCTACACCTTC.